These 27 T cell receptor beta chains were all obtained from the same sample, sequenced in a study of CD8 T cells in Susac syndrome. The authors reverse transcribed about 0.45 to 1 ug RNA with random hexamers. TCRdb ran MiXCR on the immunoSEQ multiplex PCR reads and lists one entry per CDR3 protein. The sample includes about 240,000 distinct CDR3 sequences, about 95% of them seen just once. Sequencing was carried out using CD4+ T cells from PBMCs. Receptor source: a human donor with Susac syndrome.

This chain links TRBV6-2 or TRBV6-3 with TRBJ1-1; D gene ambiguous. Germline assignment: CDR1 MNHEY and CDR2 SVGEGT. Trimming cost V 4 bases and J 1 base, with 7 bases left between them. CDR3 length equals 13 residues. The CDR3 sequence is CASSWVTNTEAFF. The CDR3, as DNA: TGTGCCAGCAGTTGGGTGACGAACACTGAAGCTTTCTTT.

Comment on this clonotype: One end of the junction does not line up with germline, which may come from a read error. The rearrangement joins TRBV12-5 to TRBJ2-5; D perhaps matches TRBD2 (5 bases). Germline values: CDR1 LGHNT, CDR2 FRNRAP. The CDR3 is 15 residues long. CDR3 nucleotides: TGTGCTAGTGCTTTGGAGCCGCTAGCTCCAGAGACCCAGTACTTC. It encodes CASALEPLAPETQYF.

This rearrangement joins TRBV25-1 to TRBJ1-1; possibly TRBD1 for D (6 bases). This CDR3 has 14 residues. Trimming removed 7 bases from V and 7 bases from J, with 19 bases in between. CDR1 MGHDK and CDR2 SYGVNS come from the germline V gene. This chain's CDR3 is CASIMTGAASEAFF. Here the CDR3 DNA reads TGTGCCAGCATTATGACAGGTGCCGCGAGTGAAGCTTTCTTT.

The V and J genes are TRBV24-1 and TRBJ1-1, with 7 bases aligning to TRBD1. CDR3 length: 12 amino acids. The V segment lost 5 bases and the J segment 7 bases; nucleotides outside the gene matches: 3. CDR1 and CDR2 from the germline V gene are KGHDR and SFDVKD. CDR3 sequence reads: CATSGRQGEAFF. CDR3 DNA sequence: TGTGCCACCAGTGGTCGACAGGGTGAAGCTTTCTTT.

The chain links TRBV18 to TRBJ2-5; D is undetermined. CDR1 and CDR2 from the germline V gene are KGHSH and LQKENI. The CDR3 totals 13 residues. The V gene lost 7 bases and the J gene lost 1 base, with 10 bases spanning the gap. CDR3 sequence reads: CASCEQIQETQYF. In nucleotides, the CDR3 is TGTGCCAGCTGTGAACAGATCCAAGAGACCCAGTACTTC.

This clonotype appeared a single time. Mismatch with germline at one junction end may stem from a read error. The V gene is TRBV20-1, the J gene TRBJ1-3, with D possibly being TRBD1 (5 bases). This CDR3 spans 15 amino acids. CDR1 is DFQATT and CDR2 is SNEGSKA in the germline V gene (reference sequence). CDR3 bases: TGCAGTGCTAGAGAGCGGGGCTACTCTGGAAACACCATATATTTC. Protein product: CSARERGYSGNTIYF.

The CDR3 nucleotides read TGTGCCAGCAGTTTAGTTCTAGCCGGAACCTACGAGCAGTACTTC. This codes for CASSLVLAGTYEQYF. The V gene is TRBV27, the J gene TRBJ2-7, with a possible D match to TRBD2 (5 bases). V was pared by 2 bases and J by 2 bases, with 13 bases between. Germline V gene data show CDR1 as MNHEY and CDR2 as SMNVEV (reference sequence). This CDR3 is 15 amino acids long.

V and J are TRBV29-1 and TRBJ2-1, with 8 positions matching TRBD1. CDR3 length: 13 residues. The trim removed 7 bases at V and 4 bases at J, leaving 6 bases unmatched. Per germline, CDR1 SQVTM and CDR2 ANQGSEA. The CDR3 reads CSAVGTGYNEQFF. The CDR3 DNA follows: TGCAGCGCTGTGGGGACAGGATACAATGAGCAGTTCTTC.

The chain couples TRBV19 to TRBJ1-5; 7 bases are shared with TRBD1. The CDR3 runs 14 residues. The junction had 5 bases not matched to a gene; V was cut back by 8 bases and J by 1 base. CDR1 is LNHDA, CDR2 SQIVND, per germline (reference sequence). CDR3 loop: CASGLTGSNQPQHF. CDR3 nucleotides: TGTGCCAGTGGTTTGACAGGGAGCAATCAGCCCCAGCATTTT.

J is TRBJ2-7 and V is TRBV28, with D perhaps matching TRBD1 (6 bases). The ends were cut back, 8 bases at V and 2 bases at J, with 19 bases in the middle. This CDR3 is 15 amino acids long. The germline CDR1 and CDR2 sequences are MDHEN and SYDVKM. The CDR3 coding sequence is TGTGCCAGCGGCAGGGCCGGGACAAGTACCTACGAGCAGTACTTC. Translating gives CASGRAGTSTYEQYF.

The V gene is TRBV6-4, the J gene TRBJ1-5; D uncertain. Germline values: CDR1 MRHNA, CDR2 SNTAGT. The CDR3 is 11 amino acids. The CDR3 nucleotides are TGTGGGAATGCCGGAAGTCAGCCCCAGCATTTT. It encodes CGNAGSQPQHF.

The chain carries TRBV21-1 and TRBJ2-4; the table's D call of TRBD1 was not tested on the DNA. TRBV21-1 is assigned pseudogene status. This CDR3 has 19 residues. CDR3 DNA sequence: TGTGCCAGCAGCAGCGGGGGGACAGTAGAACTCTTAGCCAAAAACATTCAGTACTTC. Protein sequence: CASSSGGTVELLAKNIQYF.

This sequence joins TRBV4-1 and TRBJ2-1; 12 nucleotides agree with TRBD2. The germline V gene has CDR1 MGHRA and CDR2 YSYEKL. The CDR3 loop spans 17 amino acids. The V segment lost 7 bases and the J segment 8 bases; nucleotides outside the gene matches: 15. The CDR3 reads CASTPGLAGLGGDEQFF. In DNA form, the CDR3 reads TGCGCCAGCACGCCGGGACTAGCGGGCCTCGGAGGCGATGAGCAGTTCTTC.

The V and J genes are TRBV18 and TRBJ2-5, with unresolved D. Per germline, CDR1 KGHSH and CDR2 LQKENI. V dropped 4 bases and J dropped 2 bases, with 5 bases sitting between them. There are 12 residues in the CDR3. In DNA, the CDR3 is TGTGCCAGCTCACTTCAACAAGAGACCCAGTACTTC. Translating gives CASSLQQETQYF.

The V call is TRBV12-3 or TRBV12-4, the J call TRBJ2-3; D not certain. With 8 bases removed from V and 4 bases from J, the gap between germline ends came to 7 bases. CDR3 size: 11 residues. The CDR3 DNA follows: TGTGCCAGCCTTAGGGCAGATACGCAGTATTTT. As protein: CASLRADTQYF.

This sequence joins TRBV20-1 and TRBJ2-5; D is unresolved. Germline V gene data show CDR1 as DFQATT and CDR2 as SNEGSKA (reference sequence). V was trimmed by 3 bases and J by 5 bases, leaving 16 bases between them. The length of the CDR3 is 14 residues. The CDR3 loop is CSASHGGFGETQYF. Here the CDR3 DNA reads TGCAGTGCTAGCCACGGTGGGTTCGGGGAGACCCAGTACTTC.

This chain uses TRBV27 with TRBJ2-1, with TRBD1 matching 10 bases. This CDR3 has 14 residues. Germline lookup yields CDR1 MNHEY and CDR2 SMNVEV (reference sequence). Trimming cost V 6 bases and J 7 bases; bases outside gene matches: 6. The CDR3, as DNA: TGTGCCAGCAGACCCCGGGACAGGGGAAATGAGCAGTTCTTC. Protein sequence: CASRPRDRGNEQFF.

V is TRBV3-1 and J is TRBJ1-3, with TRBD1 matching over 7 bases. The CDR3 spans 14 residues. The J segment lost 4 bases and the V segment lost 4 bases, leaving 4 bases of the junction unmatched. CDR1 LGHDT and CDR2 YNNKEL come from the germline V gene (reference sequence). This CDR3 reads CASSPRDRGNTIYF. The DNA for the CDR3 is TGTGCCAGCAGCCCCCGGGACAGAGGAAACACCATATATTTT.

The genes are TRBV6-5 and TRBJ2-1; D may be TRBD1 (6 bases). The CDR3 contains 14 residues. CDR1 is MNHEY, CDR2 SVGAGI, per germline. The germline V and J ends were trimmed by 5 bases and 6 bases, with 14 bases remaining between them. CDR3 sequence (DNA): TGTGCCAGCAGTCCTACACAGGGATCCAATGAGCAGTTCTTC. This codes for CASSPTQGSNEQFF.

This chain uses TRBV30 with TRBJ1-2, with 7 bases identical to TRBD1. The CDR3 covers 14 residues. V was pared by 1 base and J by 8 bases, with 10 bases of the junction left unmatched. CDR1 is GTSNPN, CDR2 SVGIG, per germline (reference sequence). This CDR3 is CAWSASSRGGGYTF. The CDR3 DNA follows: TGTGCCTGGAGTGCCAGTAGCAGGGGGGGAGGCTACACCTTC.

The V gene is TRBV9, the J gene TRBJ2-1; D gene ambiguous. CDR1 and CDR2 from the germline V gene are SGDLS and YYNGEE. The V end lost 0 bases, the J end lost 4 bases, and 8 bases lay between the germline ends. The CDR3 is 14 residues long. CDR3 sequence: CASSVGWSYNEQFF. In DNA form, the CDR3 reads TGTGCCAGCAGCGTAGGTTGGTCTTACAATGAGCAGTTCTTC. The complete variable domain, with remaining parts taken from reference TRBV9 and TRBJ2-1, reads DSGVTQTPKHLITATGQRVTLRCSPRSGDLSVYWYQQSLDQGLQFLIQYYNGEERAKGNILERFSAQQFPDLHSELNLSSLELGDSALYFCASSVGWSYNEQFFGPGTRLTVL.

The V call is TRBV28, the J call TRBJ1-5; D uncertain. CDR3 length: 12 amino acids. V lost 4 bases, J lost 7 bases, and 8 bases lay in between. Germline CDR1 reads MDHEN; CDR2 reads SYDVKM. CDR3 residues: CASSSGWQPQHF. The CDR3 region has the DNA TGTGCCAGCAGTTCGGGTTGGCAGCCCCAGCATTTT.

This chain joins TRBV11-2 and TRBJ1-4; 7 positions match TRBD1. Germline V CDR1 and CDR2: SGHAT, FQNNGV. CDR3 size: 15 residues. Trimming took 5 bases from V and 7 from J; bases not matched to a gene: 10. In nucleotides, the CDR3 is TGTGCCAGCAGCGGATTGACAGGGTGGACTGAAAAACTGTTTTTT. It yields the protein CASSGLTGWTEKLFF. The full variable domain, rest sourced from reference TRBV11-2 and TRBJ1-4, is EAGVAQSPRYKIIEKRQSVAFWCNPISGHATLYWYQQILGQGPKLLIQFQNNGVVDDSQLPKDRFSAERLKGVDSTLKIQPAKLEDSAVYLCASSGLTGWTEKLFFGSGTQLSVL.

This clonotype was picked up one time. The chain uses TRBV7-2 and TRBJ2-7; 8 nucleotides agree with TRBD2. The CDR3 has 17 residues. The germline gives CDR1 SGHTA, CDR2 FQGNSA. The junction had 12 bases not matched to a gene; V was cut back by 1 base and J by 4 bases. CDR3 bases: TGTGCCAGCAGCTTAGGACTAGCGCTCGGAGCCGGGTACGAGCAGTACTTC. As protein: CASSLGLALGAGYEQYF.

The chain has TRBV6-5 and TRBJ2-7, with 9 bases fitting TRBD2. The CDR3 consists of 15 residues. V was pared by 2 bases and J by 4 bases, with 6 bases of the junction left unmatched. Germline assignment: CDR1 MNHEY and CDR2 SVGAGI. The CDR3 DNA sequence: TGTGCCAGCAGTTACGGTCTAGCGGGAATATACGAGCAGTACTTC. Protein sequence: CASSYGLAGIYEQYF.

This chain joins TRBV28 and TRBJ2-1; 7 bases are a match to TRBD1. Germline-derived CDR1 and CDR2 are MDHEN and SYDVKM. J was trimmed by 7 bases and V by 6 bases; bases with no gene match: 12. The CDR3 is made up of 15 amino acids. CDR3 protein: CASRQYRGELNEQFF. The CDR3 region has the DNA TGTGCCAGCAGGCAATACAGGGGAGAATTGAATGAGCAGTTCTTC. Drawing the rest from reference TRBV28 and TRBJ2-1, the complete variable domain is DVKVTQSSRYLVKRTGEKVFLECVQDMDHENMFWYRQDPGLGLRLIYFSYDVKMKEKGDIPEGYSVSREKKERFSLILESASTNQTSMYLCASRQYRGELNEQFFGPGTRLTVL.

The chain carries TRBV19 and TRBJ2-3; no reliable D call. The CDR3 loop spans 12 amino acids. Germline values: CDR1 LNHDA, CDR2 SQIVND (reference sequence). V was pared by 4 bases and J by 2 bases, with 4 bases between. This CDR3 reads CASSRDTDTQYF. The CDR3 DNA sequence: TGTGCCAGTAGTAGAGACACAGATACGCAGTATTTT.